A selection of T cell receptor beta chains follows, all from one sample in a study of beta chain features in type 1 diabetes. The table came from immunoSEQ multiplex PCR; TCRdb's copy has only in-frame clones and leaves some out. This sample has about 740,000 clones, with roughly 13% found just once. Sequenced input: naive CD4+ T cells from blood. These receptors were collected from a man aged 18 to 29 with type 1 diabetes. Each CDR3 is given with its conserved first and last residue. Fields, in order: V gene, clone size, J gene, D gene, CDR3 protein, CDR3 DNA. The D gene is left open where the match is weak. Size is stated for part of the rows, as once, few or many counts, or as a class when the clone is expanded.

>TRBV5-4|few|TRBJ1-6|TRBD1
CASSLNRGDSPLHF
TGTGCCAGCAGCTTGAACAGGGGTGATTCACCCCTCCACTTT
>TRBV15|-|TRBJ2-3|-
CATSRVPGLSTDTQYF
TGTGCCACCAGCAGAGTACCGGGCTTAAGCACAGATACGCAGTATTTT
>TRBV28|few|TRBJ2-7|-
CASTPRSLEQYF
TGTGCCAGCACCCCCCGCAGTCTCGAGCAGTACTTC
>TRBV5-4|-|TRBJ1-1|-
CASSSPERNTEAFF
TGTGCCAGCAGCTCGCCGGAGAGGAACACTGAAGCTTTCTTT
>TRBV30|-|TRBJ1-6|TRBD1
CAWGPGQSYSPLHF
TGTGCCTGGGGTCCGGGACAGAGTTATTCACCCCTCCACTTT
>TRBV7-9|-|TRBJ2-5|TRBD1
CASSMSGGWETQYF
TGTGCCAGCAGCATGTCAGGGGGATGGGAGACCCAGTACTTC
>TRBV30|once|TRBJ1-2|TRBD1
CAWTGMGQGSTGYTF
TGTGCCTGGACTGGAATGGGACAGGGGAGCACGGGCTACACCTTC
>TRBV30|-|TRBJ1-1|-
CAWSEGRSNTEAFF
TGTGCCTGGAGTGAAGGACGGTCGAACACTGAAGCTTTCTTT
>TRBV10-3|few|TRBJ1-5|-
CAISESMGGLSGQPQHF
TGTGCCATCAGTGAGTCGATGGGGGGATTATCCGGTCAGCCCCAGCATTTT
>TRBV7-3|-|TRBJ2-7|TRBD2
CASSSGLAGSEQYF
TGTGCCAGCAGCTCCGGGCTAGCGGGGAGCGAGCAGTACTTC
>TRBV7-2|few|TRBJ1-2|-
CASRQGHGYTF
TGTGCCAGCAGACAGGGCCATGGCTACACCTTC
>TRBV23-1|few|TRBJ1-3|TRBD1
CAGILGQGRHTIYF
TGCGCTGGGATCTTGGGACAGGGGCGCCACACCATATATTTT
>TRBV2|-|TRBJ1-1|TRBD1
CASSEGQGGTAGAFF
TGTGCCAGCAGTGAGGGACAGGGGGGAACCGCTGGAGCTTTCTTT
>TRBV5-1|-|TRBJ2-5|-
CASRSWGTAGETQYF
TGCGCCAGCAGGAGTTGGGGAACCGCGGGGGAGACCCAGTACTTC
>TRBV27|-|TRBJ2-7|-
CASSPPSSYEQYF
TGTGCCAGCAGTCCCCCTAGCTCCTACGAGCAGTACTTC
>TRBV5-1|-|TRBJ2-7|TRBD1
CASSLGRDRVSYEQYF
TGCGCCAGCAGCTTGGGCCGCGACAGGGTCTCATACGAGCAGTACTTC
>TRBV11-2|few|TRBJ1-1|-
CASSLVAGNTEAFF
TGTGCCAGCAGCTTAGTTGCCGGCAACACTGAAGCTTTCTTT
>TRBV27|-|TRBJ2-3|-
CASSFRGRDTQYF
TGTGCCAGCAGTTTCCGGGGAAGAGATACGCAGTATTTT
>TRBV4-2|few|TRBJ1-4|-
CASSQIEGGEKLFF
TGTGCCAGCAGCCAGATTGAAGGGGGTGAAAAACTGTTTTTT
>TRBV18|-|TRBJ2-1|-
CASSPKESYNEQFF
TGTGCCAGCTCCCCTAAGGAGTCCTACAATGAGCAGTTCTTC
>TRBV19|-|TRBJ1-1|-
CASSIARTEAFF
TGTGCCAGTAGTATAGCACGTACTGAAGCTTTCTTT
>TRBV5-4|few|TRBJ2-3|-
CASSLGLNTDTQYF
TGTGCCAGCAGCTTGGGACTCAACACAGATACGCAGTATTTT
>TRBV7-9|-|TRBJ1-4|TRBD1
CASSYDRGRADSEKLFF
TGTGCCAGCAGCTACGACAGGGGGCGAGCTGATTCGGAAAAACTGTTTTTT
>TRBV7-9|-|TRBJ1-2|-
CASSLDNRGYTF
TGTGCCAGCAGCTTAGACAACAGAGGCTACACCTTC
>TRBV7-2|-|TRBJ2-3|TRBD2
CASTQRTSGAGDTQYF
TGTGCCAGCACCCAACGGACTAGCGGGGCGGGGGATACGCAGTATTTT
>TRBV19|-|TRBJ2-5|TRBD1
CASSRGQEQETQYF
TGTGCCAGTAGCAGGGGACAGGAGCAAGAGACCCAGTACTTC
>TRBV14|few|TRBJ2-7|TRBD2
CASSQDAGLAQYF
TGTGCCAGCAGCCAAGATGCGGGACTAGCTCAGTACTTC
>TRBV28|-|TRBJ2-7|-
CASTNSMEYF
TGTGCCAGCACCAACTCCATGGAGTACTTC
>TRBV9|few|TRBJ1-1|-
CASSVLGATEAFF
TGTGCCAGCAGCGTTCTCGGGGCAACTGAAGCTTTCTTT
>TRBV6-5|few|TRBJ1-1|TRBD1
CASGPWYRGEEAFF
TGTGCCAGCGGACCCTGGTACAGGGGGGAGGAAGCTTTCTTT
>TRBV7-2|-|TRBJ2-4|-
CASSEGGETIQYF
TGTGCCAGCAGCGAGGGGGGCGAGACCATTCAGTACTTC
>TRBV4-1|-|TRBJ2-5|TRBD1
CASSQDPRQGGGETQYF
TGCGCCAGCAGCCAAGATCCGCGACAGGGCGGTGGAGAGACCCAGTACTTC
>TRBV4-1|few|TRBJ1-4|-
CASSQAAAGRYEKLFF
TGCGCCAGCAGCCAAGCTGCTGCAGGGCGTTACGAAAAACTGTTTTTT
>TRBV28|-|TRBJ1-2|-
CASVRGGPIEGPYGYTF
TGTGCCAGCGTCCGTGGGGGGCCCATCGAAGGCCCTTATGGCTACACCTTC
>TRBV4-1|-|TRBJ1-6|-
CASSRSPGHELSLHF
TGCGCCAGCAGCCGAAGCCCGGGACACGAATTATCCCTCCACTTT
>TRBV23-1|-|TRBJ1-5|TRBD1
CASSQPGTGNQPQHF
TGCGCCAGCAGTCAACCCGGGACAGGGAATCAGCCCCAGCATTTT
>TRBV18|-|TRBJ2-1|-
CASSPMSLVTYNEQFF
TGTGCCAGCTCACCGATGAGCCTCGTTACCTACAATGAGCAGTTCTTC
>TRBV27|-|TRBJ1-3|-
CASSPDRISGNTIYF
TGTGCCAGCAGTCCCGACCGTATCTCTGGAAACACCATATATTTT
>TRBV4-1|-|TRBJ1-5|TRBD1
CASSQGQGVGQPQHF
TGCGCCAGCAGCCAAGGTCAGGGGGTAGGACAGCCCCAGCATTTT
>TRBV10-3|few|TRBJ1-5|-
CAITPGADQPQHF
TGTGCCATCACCCCAGGGGCCGATCAGCCCCAGCATTTT
>TRBV30|few|TRBJ2-1|-
CAWSSLWNEQFF
TGTGCCTGGAGTTCCCTCTGGAATGAGCAGTTCTTC
>TRBV25-1|-|TRBJ1-1|-
CASSEYSTGLNTEAFF
TGTGCCAGCAGTGAATATAGTACAGGGCTGAACACTGAAGCTTTCTTT
>TRBV29-1|-|TRBJ1-1|-
CSVIRRMNTEAFF
TGCAGCGTGATCCGCCGAATGAACACTGAAGCTTTCTTT
>TRBV30|-|TRBJ1-1|-
CAWSGGDAFF
TGTGCCTGGAGTGGAGGGGATGCTTTCTTT
>TRBV28|-|TRBJ2-1|-
CASSFMEGEFNEQFF
TGTGCCAGCAGTTTTATGGAGGGCGAATTCAATGAGCAGTTCTTC
>TRBV11-1|-|TRBJ1-3|-
CASSKVSGNTIYF
TGTGCCAGCAGCAAAGTCTCTGGAAACACCATATATTTT
>TRBV18|-|TRBJ1-5|-
CASSSQGDQPQHF
TGTGCCAGCTCATCTCAGGGAGATCAGCCCCAGCATTTT
>TRBV10-3|-|TRBJ2-1|TRBD1
CAINPDRVHEQFF
TGTGCCATCAACCCGGACAGGGTTCATGAGCAGTTCTTC
>TRBV6-1|few|TRBJ2-3|TRBD2
CAIAAGGTDTQYF
TGTGCCATTGCAGCGGGGGGTACAGATACGCAGTATTTT
>TRBV7-9|few|TRBJ1-1|TRBD1
CASSPGQGEREAFF
TGTGCCAGCAGCCCGGGACAGGGCGAGCGAGAAGCTTTCTTT
>TRBV30|-|TRBJ2-3|-
CAWSTDESTDTQYF
TGTGCCTGGAGTACTGATGAATCCACAGATACGCAGTATTTT
>TRBV5-1|-|TRBJ2-7|-
CASSLGAVEAGEQYF
TGCGCCAGCAGCTTGGGTGCCGTAGAAGCGGGCGAGCAGTACTTC
>TRBV6-5|-|TRBJ2-7|-
CASSSAGADTYEQYF
TGTGCCAGCAGTTCGGCCGGGGCCGATACCTACGAGCAGTACTTC
>TRBV10-3|few|TRBJ2-7|TRBD1
CAISDRGQENSYEQYF
TGTGCCATCAGTGACCGGGGACAGGAGAATTCCTACGAGCAGTACTTC
>TRBV28|-|TRBJ2-5|-
CATAANPARETQYF
TGTGCCACCGCTGCTAACCCAGCGCGGGAGACCCAGTACTTC
>TRBV7-8|-|TRBJ1-6|-
CASSANTGRETLHF
TGTGCCAGCAGCGCTAACACAGGGAGGGAGACCCTCCACTTT
>TRBV28|-|TRBJ2-5|-
CASSAHSTETQYF
TGTGCCAGCAGTGCTCACAGCACAGAGACCCAGTACTTC
>TRBV5-1|few|TRBJ2-2|-
CASSLGDKDGELFF
TGCGCCAGCAGCTTGGGGGACAAGGACGGGGAGCTGTTTTTT